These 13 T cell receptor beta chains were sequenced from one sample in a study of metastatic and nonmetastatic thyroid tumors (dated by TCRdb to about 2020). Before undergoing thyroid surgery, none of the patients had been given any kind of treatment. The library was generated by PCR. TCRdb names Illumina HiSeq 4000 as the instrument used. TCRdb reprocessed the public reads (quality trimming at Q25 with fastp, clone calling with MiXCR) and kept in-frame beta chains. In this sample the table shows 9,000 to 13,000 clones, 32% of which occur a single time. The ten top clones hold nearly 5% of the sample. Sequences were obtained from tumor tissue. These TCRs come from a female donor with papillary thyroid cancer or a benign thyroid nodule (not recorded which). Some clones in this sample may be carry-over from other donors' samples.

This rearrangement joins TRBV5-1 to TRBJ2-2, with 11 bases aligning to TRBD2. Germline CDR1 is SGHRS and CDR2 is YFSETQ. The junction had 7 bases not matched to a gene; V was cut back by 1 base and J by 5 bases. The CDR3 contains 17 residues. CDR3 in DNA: TGCGCCAGCAGCTTGAGCCCTAGCGGGGGGTCGACCGGGGAGCTGTTTTTT. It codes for CASSLSPSGGSTGELFF.

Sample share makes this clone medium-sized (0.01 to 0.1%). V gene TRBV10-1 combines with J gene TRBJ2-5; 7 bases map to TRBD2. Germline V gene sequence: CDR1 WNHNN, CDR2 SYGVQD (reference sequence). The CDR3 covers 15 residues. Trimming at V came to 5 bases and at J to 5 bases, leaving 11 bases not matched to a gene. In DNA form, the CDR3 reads TGCGCCAGCAGTAGGCGGGAAAAGGGAGGGGAGACCCAGTACTTC. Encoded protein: CASSRREKGGETQYF.

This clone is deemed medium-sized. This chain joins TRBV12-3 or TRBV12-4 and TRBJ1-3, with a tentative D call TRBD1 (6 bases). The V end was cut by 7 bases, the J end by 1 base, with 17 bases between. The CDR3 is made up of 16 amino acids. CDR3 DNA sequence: TGTGCCAGCAAGGCGGGACAAAGCCTTTCTGGAAACACCATATATTTT. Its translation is CASKAGQSLSGNTIYF.

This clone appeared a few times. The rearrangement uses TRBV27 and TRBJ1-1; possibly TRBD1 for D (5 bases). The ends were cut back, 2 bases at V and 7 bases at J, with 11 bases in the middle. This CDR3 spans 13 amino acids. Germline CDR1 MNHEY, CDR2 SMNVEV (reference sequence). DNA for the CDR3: TGTGCCAGCAGTTTAGGGGCTGGAGGTGAAGCTTTCTTT. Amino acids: CASSLGAGGEAFF.

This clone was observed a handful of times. CDR3 sequence (DNA): TGTGCCAGCAGTTACTCGAGGCTAGCGGAGGACACCGGGGAGCTGTTTTTT. It yields the protein CASSYSRLAEDTGELFF. The chain has TRBV6-5 and TRBJ2-2; TRBD2 aligns across 7 bases. The CDR3 runs 17 residues. The germline V gene has CDR1 MNHEY and CDR2 SVGAGI. V trimming: 0 bases; J trimming: 3 bases; junction bases outside the gene matches: 7.

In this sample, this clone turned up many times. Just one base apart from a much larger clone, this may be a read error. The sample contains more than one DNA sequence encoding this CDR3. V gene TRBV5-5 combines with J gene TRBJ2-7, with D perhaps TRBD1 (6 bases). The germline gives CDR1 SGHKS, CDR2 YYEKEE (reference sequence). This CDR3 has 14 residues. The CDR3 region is CAISLVGGRDEQYF. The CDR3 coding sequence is TGTGCCATCAGCTTGGTTGGGGGCCGGGACGAGCAGTACTTC. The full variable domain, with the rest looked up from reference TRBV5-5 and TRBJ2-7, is DAGVTQSPTHLIKTRGQQVTLRCSPISGHKSVSWYQQVLGQGPQFIFQYYEKEERGRGNFPDRFSARQFPNYSSELNVNALLLGDSALYLCAISLVGGRDEQYFGPGTRLTVT.

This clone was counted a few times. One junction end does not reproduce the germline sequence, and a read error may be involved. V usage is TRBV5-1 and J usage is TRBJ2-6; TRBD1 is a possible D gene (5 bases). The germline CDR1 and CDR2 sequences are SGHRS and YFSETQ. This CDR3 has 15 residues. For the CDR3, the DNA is TGCGCCAGCATGGCGGAAAGCTCTGGGGCCAACTTCCTGACTTTC. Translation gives CASMAESSGANFLTF.

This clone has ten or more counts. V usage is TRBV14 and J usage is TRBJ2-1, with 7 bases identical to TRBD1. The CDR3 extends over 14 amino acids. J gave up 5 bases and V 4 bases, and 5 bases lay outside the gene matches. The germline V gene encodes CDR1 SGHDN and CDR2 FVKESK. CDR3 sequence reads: CASSRTGTHNEQFF. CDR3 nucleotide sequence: TGTGCCAGCAGCCGGACAGGAACCCACAATGAGCAGTTCTTC.

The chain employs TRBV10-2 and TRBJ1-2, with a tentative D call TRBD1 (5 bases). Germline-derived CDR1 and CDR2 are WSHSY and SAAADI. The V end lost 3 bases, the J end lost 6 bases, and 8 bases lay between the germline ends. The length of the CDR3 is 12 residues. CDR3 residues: CASSDQGHGYTF. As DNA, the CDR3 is TGCGCCAGCAGTGATCAGGGTCATGGCTACACCTTC.

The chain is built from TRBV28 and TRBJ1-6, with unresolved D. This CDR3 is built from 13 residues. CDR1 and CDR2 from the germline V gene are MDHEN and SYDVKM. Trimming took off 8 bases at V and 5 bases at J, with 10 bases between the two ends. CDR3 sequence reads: CASHGENNSPLHF. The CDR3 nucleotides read TGTGCCAGCCATGGGGAGAATAATTCACCCCTCCACTTT.

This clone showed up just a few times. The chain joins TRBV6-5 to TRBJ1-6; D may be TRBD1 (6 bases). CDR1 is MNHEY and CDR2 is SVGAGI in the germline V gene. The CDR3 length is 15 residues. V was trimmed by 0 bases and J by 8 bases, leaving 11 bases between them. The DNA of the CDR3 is TGTGCCAGCAGTTACTCGGACAGTTTTCATTCACCCCTCCACTTT. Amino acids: CASSYSDSFHSPLHF.

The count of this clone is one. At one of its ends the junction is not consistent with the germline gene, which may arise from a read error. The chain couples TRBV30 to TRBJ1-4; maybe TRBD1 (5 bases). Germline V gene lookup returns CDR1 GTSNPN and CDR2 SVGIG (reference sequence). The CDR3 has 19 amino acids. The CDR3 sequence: CAWSVIRQGFKGSNEKLFF. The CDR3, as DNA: TGCGCCTGGAGTGTAATACGGCAGGGTTTCAAGGGGAGTAATGAAAAACTGTTTTTT. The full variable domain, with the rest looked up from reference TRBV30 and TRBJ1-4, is SQTIHQWPATLVQPVGSPLSLECTVEGTSNPNLYWYRQAAGRGLQLLFYSVGIGQISSEVPQNLSASRPQDRQFILSSKKLLLSDSGFYLCAWSVIRQGFKGSNEKLFFGSGTQLSVL.

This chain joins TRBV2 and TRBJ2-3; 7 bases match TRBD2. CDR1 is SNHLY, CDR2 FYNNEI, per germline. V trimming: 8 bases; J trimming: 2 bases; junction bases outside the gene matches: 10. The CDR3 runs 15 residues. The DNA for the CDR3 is TGTGCCAGCGGTCCTCTAGCGGTTCTCACAGATACGCAGTATTTT. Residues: CASGPLAVLTDTQYF.